These 4 T cell receptor beta chains were sequenced from one sample in a study of T cell responses to AZD1222 COVID-19 vaccine. Only in-frame clones appear in the TCRdb table, and some are missing; sequencing was by immunoSEQ multiplex PCR. The sample holds 57,000 or so clones; 65% to 80% are singletons and the top ten take over 11%. The specimen was peripheral blood, collected on day 0 of AZD1222 vaccination. The receptor source for this set is an adult in good health.

Comment on this clone: Its ends do not fully match the called genes, so a read error is possible. The chain has TRBV6-5 and TRBJ1-4; D is unresolved. The CDR3 sequence is 11 residues long. Germline V gene lookup returns CDR1 MNHEY and CDR2 SVGAGI. In DNA form, the CDR3 reads TGCCACCTTGCAACTAATGAAAAACTGTTTTTT. Encoded protein: CHLATNEKLFF.

The rearrangement joins TRBV24-1 to TRBJ2-1, with TRBD2 as a possible D gene (5 bases). V was clipped by 5 bases and J by 0 bases, with 7 bases between them. CDR1 is KGHDR, CDR2 SFDVKD, per germline. The CDR3 runs 14 residues. The CDR3 reads CATSAGISYNEQFF. The CDR3 nucleotides are TGTGCCACCAGTGCCGGGATCTCCTACAATGAGCAGTTCTTC.

The chain couples TRBV3-1 (or the pseudogene TRBV3-2) to TRBJ1-1; unclear D gene. CDR3 length: 13 amino acids. The germline V gene encodes CDR1 LGHDT and CDR2 YNNKEL (reference sequence). V dropped 1 base and J dropped 10 bases, with 13 bases sitting between them. CDR3 in amino acids: CASSQVAGSGAFF. The DNA for the CDR3 is TGTGCCAGCAGCCAAGTAGCGGGGTCTGGAGCTTTCTTT.

The gene calls are TRBV21-1 and TRBJ2-7; TRBD2 is the table's D call, not checked against the DNA. TRBV21-1 is listed as a pseudogene. The CDR3 has 13 amino acids. The CDR3 DNA reads as TGTGCCAGCGGGTACGGGGGGACCTACGAGCAGTACTTC. Amino acids: CASGYGGTYEQYF.